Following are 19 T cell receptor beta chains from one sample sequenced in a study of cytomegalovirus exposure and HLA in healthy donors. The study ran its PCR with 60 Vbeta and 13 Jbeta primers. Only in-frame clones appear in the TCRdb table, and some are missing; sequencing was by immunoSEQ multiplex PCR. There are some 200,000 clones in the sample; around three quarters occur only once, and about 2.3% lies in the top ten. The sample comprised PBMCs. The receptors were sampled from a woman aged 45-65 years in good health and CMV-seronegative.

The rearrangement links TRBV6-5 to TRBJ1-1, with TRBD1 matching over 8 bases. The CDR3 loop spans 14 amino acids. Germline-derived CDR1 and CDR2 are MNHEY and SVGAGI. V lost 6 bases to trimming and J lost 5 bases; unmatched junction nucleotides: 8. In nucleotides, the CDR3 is TGTGCCAGCAGGACAACAGGGGGGCAAACTGAAGCTTTCTTT. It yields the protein CASRTTGGQTEAFF.

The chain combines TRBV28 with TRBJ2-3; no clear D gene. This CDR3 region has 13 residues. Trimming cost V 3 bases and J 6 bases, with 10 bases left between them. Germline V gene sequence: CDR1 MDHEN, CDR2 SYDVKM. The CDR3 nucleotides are TGTGCCAGCAGTTTCCCGGGTAGGGATACGCAGTATTTT. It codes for CASSFPGRDTQYF.

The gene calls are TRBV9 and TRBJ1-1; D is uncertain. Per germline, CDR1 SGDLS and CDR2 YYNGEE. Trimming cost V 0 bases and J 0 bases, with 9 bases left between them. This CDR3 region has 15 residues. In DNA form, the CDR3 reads TGTGCCAGCAGCGTAGTCCCAGAAGTGAACACTGAAGCTTTCTTT. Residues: CASSVVPEVNTEAFF.

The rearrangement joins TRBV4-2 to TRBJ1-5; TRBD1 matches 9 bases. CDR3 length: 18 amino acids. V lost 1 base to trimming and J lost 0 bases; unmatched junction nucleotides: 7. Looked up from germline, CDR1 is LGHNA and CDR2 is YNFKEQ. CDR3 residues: CASSQVWDREYSNQPQHF. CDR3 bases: TGTGCCAGCAGCCAAGTTTGGGACAGGGAGTATAGCAATCAGCCCCAGCATTTT.

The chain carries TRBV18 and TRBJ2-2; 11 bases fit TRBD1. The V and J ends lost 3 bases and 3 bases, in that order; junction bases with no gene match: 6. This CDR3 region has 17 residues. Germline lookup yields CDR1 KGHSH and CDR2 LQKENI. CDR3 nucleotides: TGTGCCAGCTCACCTCATAGGGGACAGGGGGACACCGGGGAGCTGTTTTTT. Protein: CASSPHRGQGDTGELFF.

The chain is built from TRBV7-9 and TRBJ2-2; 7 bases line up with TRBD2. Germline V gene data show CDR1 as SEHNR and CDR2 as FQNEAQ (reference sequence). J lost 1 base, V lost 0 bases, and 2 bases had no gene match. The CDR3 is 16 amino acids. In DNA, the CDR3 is TGTGCCAGCAGCTTAGCGCCGGGGGGGAACACCGGGGAGCTGTTTTTT. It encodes CASSLAPGGNTGELFF.

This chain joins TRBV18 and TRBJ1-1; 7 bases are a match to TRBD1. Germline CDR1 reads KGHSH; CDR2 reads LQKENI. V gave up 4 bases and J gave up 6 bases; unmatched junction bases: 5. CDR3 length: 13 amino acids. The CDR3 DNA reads TGTGCCAGCTCACAGGGGGCTGACGCTGAAGCTTTCTTT. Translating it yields CASSQGADAEAFF.

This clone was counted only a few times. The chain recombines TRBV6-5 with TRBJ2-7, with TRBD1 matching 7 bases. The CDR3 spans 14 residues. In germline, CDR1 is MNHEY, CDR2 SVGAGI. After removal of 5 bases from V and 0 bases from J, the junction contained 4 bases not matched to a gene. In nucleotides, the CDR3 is TGTGCCAGCAGTCCTGGGACAGTCTCCTACGAGCAGTACTTC. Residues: CASSPGTVSYEQYF.

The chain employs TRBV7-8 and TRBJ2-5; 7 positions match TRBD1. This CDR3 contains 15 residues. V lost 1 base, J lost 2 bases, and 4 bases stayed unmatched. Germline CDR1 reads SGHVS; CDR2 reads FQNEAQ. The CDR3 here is CASSLVGGGQETQYF. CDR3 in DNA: TGTGCCAGCAGCTTAGTAGGGGGCGGGCAAGAGACCCAGTACTTC.

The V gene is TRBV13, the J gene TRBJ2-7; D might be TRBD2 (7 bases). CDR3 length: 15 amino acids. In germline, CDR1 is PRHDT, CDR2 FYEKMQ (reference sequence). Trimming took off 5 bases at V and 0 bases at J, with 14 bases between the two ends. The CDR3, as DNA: TGTGCCAGCAGCCCCAGGGCGGGGGCCTCCTACGAGCAGTACTTC. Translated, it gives CASSPRAGASYEQYF.

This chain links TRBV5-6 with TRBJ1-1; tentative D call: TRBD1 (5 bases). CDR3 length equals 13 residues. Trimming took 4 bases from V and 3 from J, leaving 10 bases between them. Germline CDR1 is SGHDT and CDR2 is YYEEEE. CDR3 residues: CASSQTVDTEAFF. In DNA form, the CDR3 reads TGTGCCAGCAGCCAGACAGTGGACACTGAAGCTTTCTTT.

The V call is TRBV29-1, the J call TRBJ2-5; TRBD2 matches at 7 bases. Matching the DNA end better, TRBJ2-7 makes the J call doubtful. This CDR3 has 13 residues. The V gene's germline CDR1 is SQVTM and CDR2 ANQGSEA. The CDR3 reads CSVAGGGGYEQYF. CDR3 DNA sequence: TGCAGCGTTGCCGGCGGGGGAGGCTACGAGCAGTACTTC.

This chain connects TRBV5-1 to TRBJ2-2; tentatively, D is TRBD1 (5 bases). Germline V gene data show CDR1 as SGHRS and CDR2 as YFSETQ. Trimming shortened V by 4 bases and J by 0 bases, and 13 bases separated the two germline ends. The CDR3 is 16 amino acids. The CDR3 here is CASSLGADANTGELFF. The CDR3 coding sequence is TGCGCCAGCAGCCTTGGGGCTGACGCGAACACCGGGGAGCTGTTTTTT.

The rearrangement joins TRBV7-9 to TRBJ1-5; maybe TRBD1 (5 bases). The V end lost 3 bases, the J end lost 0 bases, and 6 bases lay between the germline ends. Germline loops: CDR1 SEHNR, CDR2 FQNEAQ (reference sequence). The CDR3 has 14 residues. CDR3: CASSFDSSNQPQHF. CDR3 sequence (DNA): TGTGCCAGCAGCTTCGACAGTAGCAATCAGCCCCAGCATTTT. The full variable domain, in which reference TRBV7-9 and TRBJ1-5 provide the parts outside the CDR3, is DTGVSQNPRHKITKRGQNVTFRCDPISEHNRLYWYRQTLGQGPEFLTYFQNEAQLEKSRLLSDRFSAERPKGSFSTLEIQRTEQGDSAMYLCASSFDSSNQPQHFGDGTRLSIL.

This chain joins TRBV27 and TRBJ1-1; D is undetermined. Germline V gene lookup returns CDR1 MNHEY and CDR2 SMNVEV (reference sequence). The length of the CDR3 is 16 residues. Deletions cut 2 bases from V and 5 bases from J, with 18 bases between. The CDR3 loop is CASSLQDGGRKTEAFF. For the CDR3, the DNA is TGTGCCAGCAGTTTACAGGATGGTGGTAGGAAAACTGAAGCTTTCTTT.

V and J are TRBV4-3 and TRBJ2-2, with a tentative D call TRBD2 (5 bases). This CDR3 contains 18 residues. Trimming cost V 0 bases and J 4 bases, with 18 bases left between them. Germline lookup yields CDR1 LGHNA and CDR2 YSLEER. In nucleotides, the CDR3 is TGCGCCAGCAGCCAAGATCACTCGTTCGGGATCCGCACCGGGGAGCTGTTTTTT. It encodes CASSQDHSFGIRTGELFF.

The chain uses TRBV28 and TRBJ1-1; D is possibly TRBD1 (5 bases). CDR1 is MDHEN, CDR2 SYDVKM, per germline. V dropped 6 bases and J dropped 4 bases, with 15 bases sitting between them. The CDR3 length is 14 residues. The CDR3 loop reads CASSRDGGSTEAFF. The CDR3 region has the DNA TGTGCCAGCAGCCGGGACGGGGGGAGCACTGAAGCTTTCTTT.

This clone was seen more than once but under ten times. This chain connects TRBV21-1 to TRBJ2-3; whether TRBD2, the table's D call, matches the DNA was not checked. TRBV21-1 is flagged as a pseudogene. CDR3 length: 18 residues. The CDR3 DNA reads TGTGCCAGCAGCAAAGTTGCGTTTCTTGTACTAACCGGAGATACGCAGTATTTT. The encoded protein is CASSKVAFLVLTGDTQYF.

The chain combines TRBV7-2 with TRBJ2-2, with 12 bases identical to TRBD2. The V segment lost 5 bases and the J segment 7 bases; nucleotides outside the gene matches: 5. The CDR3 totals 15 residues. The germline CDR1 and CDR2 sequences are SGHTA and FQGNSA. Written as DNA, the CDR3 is TGTGCCAGCAGCCTTAGACTAGCGGGGGTCGGGGAGCTGTTTTTT. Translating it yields CASSLRLAGVGELFF.